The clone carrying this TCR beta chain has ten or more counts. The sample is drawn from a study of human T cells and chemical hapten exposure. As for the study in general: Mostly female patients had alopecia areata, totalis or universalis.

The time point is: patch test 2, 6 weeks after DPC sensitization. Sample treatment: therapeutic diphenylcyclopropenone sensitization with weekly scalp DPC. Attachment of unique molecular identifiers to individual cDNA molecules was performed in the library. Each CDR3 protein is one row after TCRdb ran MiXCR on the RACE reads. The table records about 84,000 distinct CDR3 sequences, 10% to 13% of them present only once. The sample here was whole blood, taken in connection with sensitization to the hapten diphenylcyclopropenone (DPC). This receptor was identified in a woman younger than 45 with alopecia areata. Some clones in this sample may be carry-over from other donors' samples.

The CDR3 nucleotides are TGCAGCGTTGTTGGGAAGAGCTCCTACGAGCAGTACTTC. Its translation is CSVVGKSSYEQYF. The chain uses TRBV29-1 and TRBJ2-7; no reliable D call. Trimming removed 4 bases from V and 0 bases from J, with 10 bases in between. Germline CDR1 is SQVTM and CDR2 is ANQGSEA. The CDR3 is 13 residues long.